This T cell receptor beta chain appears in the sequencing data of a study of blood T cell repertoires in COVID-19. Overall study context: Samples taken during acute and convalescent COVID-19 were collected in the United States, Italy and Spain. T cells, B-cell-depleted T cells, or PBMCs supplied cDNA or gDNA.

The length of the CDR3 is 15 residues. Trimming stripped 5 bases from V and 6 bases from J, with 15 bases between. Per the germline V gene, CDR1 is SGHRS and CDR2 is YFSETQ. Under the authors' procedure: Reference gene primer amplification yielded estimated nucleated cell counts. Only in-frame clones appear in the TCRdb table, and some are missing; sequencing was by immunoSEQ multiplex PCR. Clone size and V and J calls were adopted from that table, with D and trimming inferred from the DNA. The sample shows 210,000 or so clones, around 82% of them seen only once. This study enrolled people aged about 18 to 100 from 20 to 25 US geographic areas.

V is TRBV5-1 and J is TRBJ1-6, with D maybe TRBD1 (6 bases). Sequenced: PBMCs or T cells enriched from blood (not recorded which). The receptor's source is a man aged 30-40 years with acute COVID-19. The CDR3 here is CASSSRGIFNSPLHF. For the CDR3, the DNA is TGCGCCAGCAGTTCGAGGGGGATATTTAATTCACCCCTCCACTTT.